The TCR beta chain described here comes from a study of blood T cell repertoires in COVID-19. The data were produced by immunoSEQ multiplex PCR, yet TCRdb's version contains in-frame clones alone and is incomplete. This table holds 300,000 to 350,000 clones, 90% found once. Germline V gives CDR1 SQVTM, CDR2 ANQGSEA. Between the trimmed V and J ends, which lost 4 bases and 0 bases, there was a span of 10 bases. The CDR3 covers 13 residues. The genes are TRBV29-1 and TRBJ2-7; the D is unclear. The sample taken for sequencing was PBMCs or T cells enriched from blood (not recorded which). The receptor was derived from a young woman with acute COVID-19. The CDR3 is CSVGTSFSYEQYF. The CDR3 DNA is TGCAGCGTTGGAACCAGTTTCTCCTACGAGCAGTACTTC.